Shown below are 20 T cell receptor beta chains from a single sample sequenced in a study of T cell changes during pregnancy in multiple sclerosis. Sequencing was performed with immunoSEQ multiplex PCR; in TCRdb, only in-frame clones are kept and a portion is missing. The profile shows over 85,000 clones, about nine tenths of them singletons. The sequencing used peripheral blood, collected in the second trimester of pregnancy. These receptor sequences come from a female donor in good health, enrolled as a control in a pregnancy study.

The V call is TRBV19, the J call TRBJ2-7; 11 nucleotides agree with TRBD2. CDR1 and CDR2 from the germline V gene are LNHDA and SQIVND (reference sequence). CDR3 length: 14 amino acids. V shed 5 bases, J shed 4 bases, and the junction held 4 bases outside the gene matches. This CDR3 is CASSLAGGQYEQYF. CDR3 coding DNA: TGTGCCAGTAGTTTAGCGGGGGGGCAATACGAGCAGTACTTC.

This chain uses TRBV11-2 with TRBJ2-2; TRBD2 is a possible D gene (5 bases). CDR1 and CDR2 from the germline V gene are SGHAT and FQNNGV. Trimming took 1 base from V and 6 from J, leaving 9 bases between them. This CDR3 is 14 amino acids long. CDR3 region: CASSLAGSAGELFF. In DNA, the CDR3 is TGTGCCAGCAGCTTAGCTGGGAGTGCCGGGGAGCTGTTTTTT. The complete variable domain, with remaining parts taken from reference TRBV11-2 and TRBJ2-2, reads EAGVAQSPRYKIIEKRQSVAFWCNPISGHATLYWYQQILGQGPKLLIQFQNNGVVDDSQLPKDRFSAERLKGVDSTLKIQPAKLEDSAVYLCASSLAGSAGELFFGEGSRLTVL.

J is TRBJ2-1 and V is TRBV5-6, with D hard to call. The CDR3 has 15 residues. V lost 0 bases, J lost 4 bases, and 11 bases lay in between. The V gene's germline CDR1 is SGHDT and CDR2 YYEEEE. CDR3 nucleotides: TGTGCCAGCAGCTTGGTCGGTCTCCGGTACAATGAGCAGTTCTTC. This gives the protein CASSLVGLRYNEQFF.

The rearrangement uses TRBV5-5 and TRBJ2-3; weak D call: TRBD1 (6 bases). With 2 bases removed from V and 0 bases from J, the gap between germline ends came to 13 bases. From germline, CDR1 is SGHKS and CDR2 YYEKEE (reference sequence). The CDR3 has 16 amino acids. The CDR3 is CASSFRGPTSTDTQYF. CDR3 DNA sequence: TGTGCCAGCAGCTTCAGGGGTCCTACTAGCACAGATACGCAGTATTTT.

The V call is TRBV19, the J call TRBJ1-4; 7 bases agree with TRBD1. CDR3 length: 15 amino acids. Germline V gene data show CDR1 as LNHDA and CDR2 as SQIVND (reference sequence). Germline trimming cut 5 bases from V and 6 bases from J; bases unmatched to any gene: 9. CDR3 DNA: TGTGCCAGTAGTGAAGGGGGCCTACAGGATGAAAAACTGTTTTTT. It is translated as CASSEGGLQDEKLFF.

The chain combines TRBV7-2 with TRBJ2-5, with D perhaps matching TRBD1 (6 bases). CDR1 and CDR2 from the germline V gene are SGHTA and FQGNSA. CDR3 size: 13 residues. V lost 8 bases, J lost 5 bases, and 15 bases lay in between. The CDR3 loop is CASGAQGWETQYF. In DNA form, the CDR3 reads TGTGCCAGCGGTGCACAGGGTTGGGAGACCCAGTACTTC.

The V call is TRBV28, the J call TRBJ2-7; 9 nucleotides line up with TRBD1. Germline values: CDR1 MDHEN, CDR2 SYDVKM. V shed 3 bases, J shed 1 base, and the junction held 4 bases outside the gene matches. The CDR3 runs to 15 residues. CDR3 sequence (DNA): TGTGCCAGCAGTTTGTCCGGGACAGGGTCCTACGAGCAGTACTTC. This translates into CASSLSGTGSYEQYF. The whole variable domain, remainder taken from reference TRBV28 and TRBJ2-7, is DVKVTQSSRYLVKRTGEKVFLECVQDMDHENMFWYRQDPGLGLRLIYFSYDVKMKEKGDIPEGYSVSREKKERFSLILESASTNQTSMYLCASSLSGTGSYEQYFGPGTRLTVT.

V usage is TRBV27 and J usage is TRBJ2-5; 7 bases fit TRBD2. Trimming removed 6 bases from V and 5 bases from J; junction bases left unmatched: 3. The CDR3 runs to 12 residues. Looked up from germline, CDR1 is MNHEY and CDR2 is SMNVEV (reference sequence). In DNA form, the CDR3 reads TGTGCCAGCAGCTCCGGGGGGGAGACCCAGTACTTC. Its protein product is CASSSGGETQYF.

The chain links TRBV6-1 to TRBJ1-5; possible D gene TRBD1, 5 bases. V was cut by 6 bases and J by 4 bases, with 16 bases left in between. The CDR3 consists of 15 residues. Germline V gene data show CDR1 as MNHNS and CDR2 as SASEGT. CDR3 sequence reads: CASRIIGPGNQPQHF. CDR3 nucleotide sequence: TGTGCCAGCAGAATAATAGGGCCAGGGAATCAGCCCCAGCATTTT.

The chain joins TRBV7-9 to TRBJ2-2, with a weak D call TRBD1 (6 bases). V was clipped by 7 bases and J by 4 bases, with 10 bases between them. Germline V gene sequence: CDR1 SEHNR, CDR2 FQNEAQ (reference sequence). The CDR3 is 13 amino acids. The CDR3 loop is CASNLGGTGELFF. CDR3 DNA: TGTGCCAGCAACCTAGGGGGCACCGGGGAGCTGTTTTTT.

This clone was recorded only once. The CDR3 protein is CASSKPTDVVNTEAFF. The CDR3 DNA sequence: TGTGCCAGCAGCAAACCGACAGACGTCGTGAACACTGAAGCTTTCTTT. This rearrangement joins TRBV7-2 to TRBJ1-1, with a weak D call TRBD1 (5 bases). The CDR3 has 16 residues. CDR1 and CDR2 (germline): SGHTA, FQGNSA. The V end was cut by 5 bases, the J end by 0 bases, with 16 bases between.

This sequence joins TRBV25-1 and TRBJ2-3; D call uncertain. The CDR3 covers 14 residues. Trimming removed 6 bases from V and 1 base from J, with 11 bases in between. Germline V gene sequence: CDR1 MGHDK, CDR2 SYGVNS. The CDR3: CASSPLSGTDTQYF. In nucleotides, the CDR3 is TGTGCCAGCAGCCCTTTATCGGGCACAGATACGCAGTATTTT.

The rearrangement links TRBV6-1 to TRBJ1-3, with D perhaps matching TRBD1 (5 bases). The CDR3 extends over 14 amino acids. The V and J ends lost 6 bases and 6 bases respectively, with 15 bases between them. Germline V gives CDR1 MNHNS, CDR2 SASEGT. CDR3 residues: CASSSGGNQNTIYF. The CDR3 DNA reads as TGTGCCAGCAGCTCGGGGGGAAATCAAAACACCATATATTTT.

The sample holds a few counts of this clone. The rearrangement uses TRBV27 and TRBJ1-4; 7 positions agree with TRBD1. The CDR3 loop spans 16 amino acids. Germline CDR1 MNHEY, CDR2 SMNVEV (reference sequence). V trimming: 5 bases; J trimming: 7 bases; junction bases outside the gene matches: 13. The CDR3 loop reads CASSPNPTGFSEKLFF. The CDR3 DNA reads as TGTGCCAGCAGTCCAAACCCGACAGGGTTCAGTGAAAAACTGTTTTTT.

CDR3 region: CASSGTGTGARGYTF. The CDR3 DNA reads as TGTGCCAGCAGTGGTACCGGGACAGGGGCTCGTGGCTACACCTTC. The chain joins TRBV2 to TRBJ1-2; TRBD1 agrees at 10 bases. CDR1 SNHLY and CDR2 FYNNEI come from the germline V gene. The V gene end was trimmed by 4 bases and the J gene end by 7 bases; junction bases not matched to a gene: 9. This CDR3 contains 15 residues.

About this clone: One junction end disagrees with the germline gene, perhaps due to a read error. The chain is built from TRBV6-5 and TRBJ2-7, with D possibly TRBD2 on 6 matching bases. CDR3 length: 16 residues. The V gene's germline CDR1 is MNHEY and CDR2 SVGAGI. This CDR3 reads CASRYSPSAHSYEQYF. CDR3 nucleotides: TGTGCCAGCAGGTACTCCCCTAGCGCCCACTCCTACGAGCAGTACTTC.

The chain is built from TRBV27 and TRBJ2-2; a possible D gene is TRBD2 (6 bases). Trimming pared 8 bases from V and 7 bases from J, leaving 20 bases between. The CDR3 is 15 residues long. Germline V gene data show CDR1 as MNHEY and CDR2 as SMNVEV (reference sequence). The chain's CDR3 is CASYSGRGGVGELFF. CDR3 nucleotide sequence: TGTGCCAGCTACTCAGGGCGGGGTGGGGTCGGGGAGCTGTTTTTT.

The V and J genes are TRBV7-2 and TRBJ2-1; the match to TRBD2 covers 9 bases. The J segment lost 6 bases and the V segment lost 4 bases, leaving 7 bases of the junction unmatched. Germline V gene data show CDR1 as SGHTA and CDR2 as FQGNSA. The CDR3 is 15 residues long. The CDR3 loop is CASSSLAGRVNEQFF. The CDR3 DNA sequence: TGTGCCAGCAGCTCCCTAGCGGGAAGGGTCAATGAGCAGTTCTTC.

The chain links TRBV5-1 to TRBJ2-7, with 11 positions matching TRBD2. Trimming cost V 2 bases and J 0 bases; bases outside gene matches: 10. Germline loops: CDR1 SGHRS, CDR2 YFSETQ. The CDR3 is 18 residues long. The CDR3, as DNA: TGCGCCAGCAGCTTAGCCCAACTAGCGGGGGCCTTCTCCTACGAGCAGTACTTC. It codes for CASSLAQLAGAFSYEQYF. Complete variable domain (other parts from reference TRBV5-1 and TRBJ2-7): KAGVTQTPRYLIKTRGQQVTLSCSPISGHRSVSWYQQTPGQGLQFLFEYFSETQRNKGNFPGRFSGRQFSNSRSEMNVSTLELGDSALYLCASSLAQLAGAFSYEQYFGPGTRLTVT.

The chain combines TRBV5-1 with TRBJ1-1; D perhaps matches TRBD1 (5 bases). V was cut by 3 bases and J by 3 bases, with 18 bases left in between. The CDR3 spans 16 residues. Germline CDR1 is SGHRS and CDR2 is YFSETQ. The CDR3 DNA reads TGCGCCAGCAGCTCCAGGACCCGCCGGGGGGACACTGAAGCTTTCTTT. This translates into CASSSRTRRGDTEAFF.